The 8 T cell receptor beta chains below all came from one sample that was sequenced in a study of cytomegalovirus exposure and HLA in healthy donors. Both 60 Vbeta primers and 13 Jbeta primers went into the PCR. The assay was immunoSEQ multiplex PCR, and TCRdb's table has in-frame clones only and misses some. The data show 95,000 to 150,000 clones, about four fifths seen once. Sequenced material: PBMCs. These receptors all stem from a woman in her sixties or seventies in good health and CMV-seropositive.

V is TRBV10-3 and J is TRBJ2-3, with D possibly matching TRBD2 (6 bases). This CDR3 spans 16 amino acids. V was clipped by 2 bases and J by 2 bases, with 14 bases between them. Per germline, CDR1 ENHRY and CDR2 SYGVKD. The CDR3 protein is CAISEPVGSLTDTQYF. The CDR3 nucleotides read TGTGCCATCAGTGAGCCCGTCGGGAGTCTCACAGATACGCAGTATTTT.

The chain is built from TRBV4-3 and TRBJ2-7; 7 bases align to TRBD1. V shed 2 bases, J shed 6 bases, and the junction held 7 bases outside the gene matches. In germline, CDR1 is LGHNA, CDR2 YSLEER. This CDR3 has 14 amino acids. The CDR3 protein is CASSQTGDRGEQYF. CDR3 coding DNA: TGCGCCAGCAGCCAAACAGGGGATCGAGGCGAGCAGTACTTC.

V gene TRBV2 combines with J gene TRBJ1-2; TRBD1 aligns across 9 bases. The length of the CDR3 is 15 residues. J lost 4 bases, V lost 4 bases, and 7 bases had no gene match. From germline, CDR1 is SNHLY and CDR2 FYNNEI. The CDR3 nucleotides read TGTGCCAGCAGTGCTGCCGGGACAGGGATCTATGGCTACACCTTC. It codes for CASSAAGTGIYGYTF.

The CDR3 here is CASSLVNNEQFF. The CDR3 DNA follows: TGCGCCAGCAGCTTGGTCAACAATGAGCAGTTCTTC. V and J are TRBV5-1 and TRBJ2-1; D gene ambiguous. The CDR3 is 12 amino acids. V was shortened by 0 bases and J by 5 bases, with 3 bases between the two germline ends. Germline CDR1 reads SGHRS; CDR2 reads YFSETQ.

This clone appeared once. This sequence joins TRBV30 and TRBJ1-1; D ambiguous. V lost 3 bases, J lost 4 bases, and 9 bases lay in between. Germline-derived CDR1 and CDR2 are GTSNPN and SVGIG (reference sequence). The CDR3 runs to 12 residues. Written as DNA, the CDR3 is TGTGCCTGGAGCGGGGATACCACTGAAGCTTTCTTT. Its protein product is CAWSGDTTEAFF. Together with reference TRBV30 and TRBJ1-1, the CDR3 gives the full variable domain: SQTIHQWPATLVQPVGSPLSLECTVEGTSNPNLYWYRQAAGRGLQLLFYSVGIGQISSEVPQNLSASRPQDRQFILSSKKLLLSDSGFYLCAWSGDTTEAFFGQGTRLTVV.

The chain employs TRBV5-1 and TRBJ2-2; a possible D gene is TRBD1 (6 bases). Germline-derived CDR1 and CDR2 are SGHRS and YFSETQ. V lost 1 base to trimming and J lost 7 bases, with 17 bases between them. The CDR3 extends over 16 amino acids. Here the CDR3 DNA reads TGCGCCAGCAGCTTGTCCGGGACATCGATTTTCGGGGAGCTGTTTTTT. Protein sequence: CASSLSGTSIFGELFF.

The V call is TRBV7-8, the J call TRBJ2-7; D possibly corresponds to TRBD2 (6 bases). This CDR3 spans 16 amino acids. The V gene's germline CDR1 is SGHVS and CDR2 FQNEAQ. The germline V and J ends were trimmed by 0 bases and 5 bases, with 17 bases remaining between them. The CDR3 region is CASSLAGGLRVDEQYF. CDR3 sequence (DNA): TGTGCCAGCAGCTTAGCCGGAGGGTTAAGGGTGGACGAGCAGTACTTC.

This clone came up a few times. V and J are TRBV27 and TRBJ1-2, with TRBD1 as a possible D gene (6 bases). Germline V gives CDR1 MNHEY, CDR2 SMNVEV (reference sequence). V was pared by 5 bases and J by 6 bases, with 16 bases between. The CDR3 has 14 amino acids. CDR3 DNA sequence: TGTGCCAGCAGTAAAACCGGGACACAGAATGGCTACACCTTC. This gives the protein CASSKTGTQNGYTF.